This is a list of T cell receptor beta chains from one sample in a study of cytomegalovirus exposure and HLA in healthy donors. Here immunoSEQ multiplex PCR was the method, and the copy in TCRdb shows in-frame clones only, minus some. The sample carries over 250,000 clones, roughly 88% recorded once. The source material was PBMCs. These receptor sequences come from a man aged 35-49 years in good health and CMV-seropositive. Both conserved end residues are part of each CDR3. A D gene is named only where the DNA matches it firmly. Where a row states a size, it is once, few, many or the class of an expanded clone; other rows omit it.

j_call d_call v_call clone_size cdr3_aa cdr3_nt
TRBJ1-5 TRBD1 TRBV13 . CASSFGTGGNQPQHF TGTGCCAGCAGCTTCGGGACAGGGGGCAATCAGCCCCAGCATTTT
TRBJ2-4 . TRBV21-1 few CASALKNIQYF TGTGCCAGCGCACTTAAAAACATTCAGTACTTC
TRBJ2-7 TRBD1 TRBV2 . CASTLTGIRTSYEQYF TGTGCCAGCACTCTGACAGGGATAAGGACCTCCTACGAGCAGTACTTC
TRBJ1-1 . TRBV19 . CASSIFGIQGLETEAFF TGTGCCAGTAGTATATTTGGGATACAGGGTCTAGAAACTGAAGCTTTCTTT
TRBJ2-7 . TRBV6-1 . CASSESQGLAYEQYF TGTGCCAGCAGTGAATCGCAGGGACTTGCCTACGAGCAGTACTTC
TRBJ1-5 . TRBV28 . CASSLALGQSRNQPQHF TGTGCCAGCAGTTTAGCCCTAGGACAGAGCCGCAATCAGCCCCAGCATTTT
TRBJ1-2 . TRBV29-1 . CSVDGATGGDYGYTF TGCAGCGTTGATGGTGCAACGGGAGGGGACTATGGCTACACCTTC
TRBJ2-2 . TRBV7-2 . CASSSITRAGELFF TGTGCCAGCAGCTCTATCACTAGGGCCGGGGAGCTGTTTTTT
TRBJ2-7 TRBD2 TRBV6-6 . CASSFLSGSMSYEQYF TGTGCCAGCAGTTTTTTGAGCGGGAGCATGTCCTACGAGCAGTACTTC
TRBJ2-7 . TRBV19 . CASSIDLYYEQYF TGTGCCAGTAGTATAGATCTGTACTACGAGCAGTACTTC
TRBJ1-1 . TRBV19 . CASSIVGRGTEAFF TGTGCCAGTAGTATAGTTGGGAGGGGCACTGAAGCTTTCTTT
TRBJ2-7 . TRBV7-2 . CASSLVLGGTEQYF TGTGCCAGCAGCTTAGTGCTCGGGGGTACCGAGCAGTACTTC
TRBJ1-5 TRBD1 TRBV5-6 few CASSTGTALNQPQHF TGTGCCAGCAGCACCGGGACAGCCCTCAATCAGCCCCAGCATTTT
TRBJ1-5 . TRBV27 . CASSFQGISNQPQHF TGTGCCAGCAGTTTTCAGGGGATTAGCAATCAGCCCCAGCATTTT